The next 5 T cell receptor beta chains were all read from a single sample in a study of human T cells and chemical hapten exposure (dated by TCRdb to 2020 to 2023). Receptor libraries were prepared by RACE. Sequenced on a NextSeq 500. Using fastp at Q25 and MiXCR, TCRdb reprocessed the public reads and kept productive beta chains. Each CDR3 protein gets just one entry, which takes the most common genes and DNA from the rows behind it. Present in this sample are 60,000 to 90,000 distinct CDR3 sequences, 8.6% of which were seen just once. Clones ranked in the top ten supply 1.5% to 2% of the sample. What the time point label conveys for this sample: healthy volunteer bleed at 6 weeks. Total RNA was extracted from unfractionated whole blood that had been collected in Tempus Blood RNA tubes. What was sequenced was whole blood. These receptors were obtained from a female donor in good health. Some clones in this sample may be carry-over from other donors' samples.

This clonotype was observed a few times. The CDR3 region has the DNA TGTGCCAGTAAGACCTCCGGGACAGGGGGCCGGAGGACTGAAGCTTTCTTT. It encodes CASKTSGTGGRRTEAFF. V is TRBV12-3 or TRBV12-4 and J is TRBJ1-1; TRBD1 agrees at 12 bases. The CDR3 is 17 amino acids. The junction had 16 bases not matched to a gene; V was cut back by 9 bases and J by 5 bases.

V is TRBV14 and J is TRBJ2-2; D may be TRBD1 (6 bases). The CDR3 runs to 16 residues. V dropped 2 bases and J dropped 2 bases, with 12 bases sitting between them. Germline V gene lookup returns CDR1 SGHDN and CDR2 FVKESK. This CDR3 is CASSQRGIRNTGELFF. In DNA, the CDR3 is TGTGCCAGCAGCCAAAGGGGGATCCGAAACACCGGGGAGCTGTTTTTT.

V is TRBV4-1 and J is TRBJ2-3, with a tentative D call TRBD2 (5 bases). The germline V gene has CDR1 MGHRA and CDR2 YSYEKL. The CDR3 totals 15 residues. V was pared by 7 bases and J by 5 bases, with 19 bases between. The CDR3 DNA reads as TGCGCCAGCACCCCAGGAGAGCGGCCGGGAGATACGCAGTATTTT. Amino acids: CASTPGERPGDTQYF.

This clonotype was seen only a few times. This chain uses TRBV20-1 with TRBJ2-3; the D is unclear. V gave up 3 bases and J gave up 5 bases, with 6 bases separating them. The germline gives CDR1 DFQATT, CDR2 SNEGSKA (reference sequence). The CDR3 is 11 residues long. The CDR3 DNA reads as TGCAGTGCTAGCAGCCAAGATACGCAGTATTTT. It codes for CSASSQDTQYF.

The gene calls are TRBV6-5 and TRBJ2-7, with 7 positions matching TRBD1. This CDR3 is 14 amino acids long. CDR1 MNHEY and CDR2 SVGAGI come from the germline V gene. The V and J ends lost 6 bases and 5 bases, in that order; junction bases with no gene match: 10. CDR3 bases: TGTGCCAGCAGGCCATGGCAGGGGGTCGACGAGCAGTACTTC. Amino acids: CASRPWQGVDEQYF.